This TCR beta chain originates from a study of identical twins. Study outcomes and limitations: Not following the same donors, the study drew its conclusions from cross-sectional statistical analysis. Fewer insertions were carried by abundant cord blood beta clonotypes, but none was seen in memory repertoires. Compared with unrelated sharing, twin-shared out-of-frame alpha sequences had more low-probability sequences.

Template switching introduced a universal primer site, and the cDNA bore unique molecular identifiers. TCRdb itself ran the 5' RACE reads through MiXCR, one entry per CDR3 protein. The sample comprises 500,000 to 700,000 distinct CDR3 sequences, roughly 6.6% of which are singletons, and 1.6% rests with the top ten. Notes on this clonotype: Its target is not known.

Per germline, CDR1 SGHVS and CDR2 FQNEAQ. CDR3 length: 14 amino acids. The ends were cut back, 4 bases at V and 4 bases at J, with 10 bases in the middle. The same data also contributed to another study, on yellow fever vaccine responses in identical twins.

The sequenced sample consisted of PBMCs. The rearrangement joins TRBV7-8 to TRBJ2-2; tentative D call: TRBD1 (7 bases). The TCR sequence derives from a woman in her late teens or twenties in good health. The CDR3 sequence is CASSSGGSTGELFF. The DNA of the CDR3 is TGTGCCAGCAGCTCAGGGGGGAGCACCGGGGAGCTGTTTTTT.